Here is one T cell receptor beta chain with its context. In germline, CDR1 is KGHDR, CDR2 SFDVKD. Trimming took off 1 base at V and 8 bases at J, with 11 bases between the two ends. The CDR3 has 14 amino acids. Original methodology: Amplifying reference gene primers gave estimates of nucleated cell counts. Method: immunoSEQ multiplex PCR; TCRdb's copy keeps in-frame clones and lacks some. V, J and clone size are those of that table, while D and trimming were read from the DNA. The sample includes about 68,000 clones, almost 85% of them seen just once. The sample comes from a study of blood T cell repertoires in COVID-19.

This chain joins TRBV24-1 and TRBJ2-1; maybe TRBD2 (6 bases). Sequenced material: peripheral blood. The receptor was isolated from a middle-aged man with acute or convalescent COVID-19. The CDR3 DNA is TGTGCCACCAGTGATTTAGGGGAGGACGATGAGCAGTTCTTC. As protein: CATSDLGEDDEQFF.